Reported below is one T cell receptor beta chain. What it recognizes is unknown. These data are taken from a study of PD-1 blockade in classical Hodgkin lymphoma. Study-level points and caveats: TCR diversity in CD4+, not CD8+, cells rose significantly by C4D1.

Sequencing used immunoSEQ multiplex PCR; TCRdb keeps in-frame clones, though not all of them. The profile shows more than 90,000 clones, 75% to 90% of them singletons. Each patient's relapse followed autologous stem cell transplantation, and brentuximab vedotin exposure varied. V lost 0 bases and J lost 0, with 4 bases in between. Germline-derived CDR1 and CDR2 are SGHRS and YFSETQ. CDR3 length equals 14 residues. This TCR came from a human donor with classical Hodgkin lymphoma. The sample was peripheral blood mononuclear cells (PBMCs), taken before the second cycle of nivolumab. The genes are TRBV5-1 and TRBJ1-5, with unresolved D. This chain's CDR3 is CASSLAGSNQPQHF. CDR3 nucleotide sequence: TGCGCCAGCAGCTTGGCCGGTAGCAATCAGCCCCAGCATTTT.